The 3 T cell receptor beta chains below come from one sample, sequenced in a study of T cells in women clearing cervical HPV infection. This table comes from immunoSEQ multiplex PCR, and its TCRdb copy is limited to in-frame clones, with some not included. The sample has over 30,000 clones; the top ten hold about 5%. Sequenced material: blood buffy coat. All receptors come from a woman aged 18 to 75 with a cervical HPV16 infection that either progressed to CIN3+ or cleared (not recorded which).

Notes on this clone: The missing CDR3 end, 3 residues past where the read stops, is filled in from the germline J gene. The V and J genes are TRBV2 and TRBJ1-4; TRBD1 matches 7 bases. Germline V gene data show CDR1 as SNHLY and CDR2 as FYNNEI. The CDR3 sequence is 18 residues long. The V and J ends lost 1 base and 0 bases, in that order; junction bases with no gene match: 8. CDR3 bases read: TGTGCCAGCAGTGAAGAACGGGCAGGGGGAACAACTAATGAAAAA. Translating it yields CASSEERAGGTTNEK. The whole CDR3 sequence is CASSEERAGGTTNEKLFF.

About this clone: The read ends 3 residues before the CDR3 terminus; that terminus is restored from the germline J gene. The chain is built from TRBV6-1 and TRBJ1-5, with a tentative D call TRBD1 (6 bases). Germline V CDR1 and CDR2: MNHNS, SASEGT. Trimming removed 4 bases from V and 7 bases from J, with 11 bases in between. The CDR3 is 13 residues long. The covered CDR3 bases are TGTGCCAGCAGTGCAGGGGTCGGACAGCCC. This sequence encodes CASSAGVGQP. The whole CDR3 sequence is CASSAGVGQPQHF.

A word on this clone: The read falls 3 residues short of the CDR3 end, and the missing part is taken from the germline J gene. The chain joins TRBV7-2 to TRBJ2-2; 7 bases map to TRBD2. Per germline, CDR1 SGHTA and CDR2 FQGNSA. The junction had 5 bases not matched to a gene; V was cut back by 1 base and J by 9 bases. The length of the CDR3 is 14 residues. The CDR3 spells CASSLGVAGRELFF. The CDR3 bases that were read are TGTGCCAGCAGCTTAGGGGTAGCGGGCCGGGAG. The full variable domain, its missing parts supplied by reference TRBV7-2 and TRBJ2-2, is GAGVSQSPSNKVTEKGKDVELRCDPISGHTALYWYRQSLGQGLEFLIYFQGNSAPDKSGLPSDRFSAERTGGSVSTLTIQRTQQEDSAVYLCASSLGVAGRELFFGEGSRLTVL.